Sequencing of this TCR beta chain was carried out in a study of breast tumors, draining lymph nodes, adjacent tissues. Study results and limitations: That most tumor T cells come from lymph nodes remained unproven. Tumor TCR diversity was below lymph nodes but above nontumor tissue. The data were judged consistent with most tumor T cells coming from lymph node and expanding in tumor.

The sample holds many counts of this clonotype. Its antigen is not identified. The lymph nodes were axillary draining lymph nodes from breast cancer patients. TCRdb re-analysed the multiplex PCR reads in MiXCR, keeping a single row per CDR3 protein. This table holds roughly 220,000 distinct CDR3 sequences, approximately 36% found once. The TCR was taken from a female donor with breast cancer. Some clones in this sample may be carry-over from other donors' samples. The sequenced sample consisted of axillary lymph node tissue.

The CDR3 DNA sequence: TGTGCCAGTAGTCAGGACAGGGGCCAAAATCAGCCCCAGCATTTT. It is translated as CASSQDRGQNQPQHF. The V call is TRBV19, the J call TRBJ1-5; 9 nucleotides agree with TRBD1. The CDR3 totals 15 residues. CDR1 and CDR2 from the germline V gene are LNHDA and SQIVND (reference sequence). V shed 5 bases, J shed 4 bases, and the junction held 6 bases outside the gene matches.